A selection of T cell receptor beta chains follows, all from one sample in a study of human T cells and chemical hapten exposure. TCRdb analysed the RACE reads with MiXCR anew, one entry per CDR3 protein. The table includes some 100,000 distinct CDR3 sequences, more than 7% detected once. The specimen was whole blood, collected in connection with sensitization to the hapten diphenylcyclopropenone (DPC). The receptors shown here come from a woman aged 40 to 55 with alopecia areata. Some clones in this sample may be carry-over from other donors' samples. The CDR3 runs from the conserved cysteine through the conserved F or W. A D gene is named only where the DNA matches it firmly.

J: TRBJ2-5
D: TRBD2
V: TRBV6-6
CDR3: CASSYSGLAGGRQETQYF

J: TRBJ2-2
D: NA
V: TRBV11-2
CDR3: CASSSKMGDPGELFF

J: TRBJ1-2
D: NA
V: TRBV11-2
CDR3: CASSSPSWGLNYGYTF

J: TRBJ2-7
D: TRBD1
V: TRBV3-1
CDR3: CASSQGDRAEYEQYF

J: TRBJ1-6
D: TRBD1
V: TRBV18
CDR3: CASSPDRGGSPLHF

J: TRBJ2-5
D: TRBD1
V: TRBV15
CDR3: CATSGWTGEETQYF

J: TRBJ2-7
D: TRBD1
V: TRBV19
CDR3: CASSINRGLVDEQYF

J: TRBJ2-4
D: TRBD1
V: TRBV4-2
CDR3: CASSYGTGLIEDIQYF

J: TRBJ2-5
D: NA
V: TRBV5-6
CDR3: CASSGEIETQYF

J: TRBJ1-3
D: NA
V: TRBV7-9
CDR3: CASSRTGVGNTIYF

J: TRBJ2-6
D: TRBD1
V: TRBV3-1
CDR3: CASEMWQGAAGANVLTF

J: TRBJ2-5
D: NA
V: TRBV4-3
CDR3: CASSQKPSSQETQYF

J: TRBJ2-5
D: TRBD2
V: TRBV20-1
CDR3: CSAYQAGGLGGETQYF

J: TRBJ1-1
D: NA
V: TRBV3-1
CDR3: CASSQGAWTEAFF

J: TRBJ1-6
D: NA
V: TRBV6-5
CDR3: CASSLARGSYNSPLHF

J: TRBJ2-6
D: NA
V: TRBV5-1
CDR3: CASLGNSGANVLTF

J: TRBJ2-2
D: TRBD1
V: TRBV20-1
CDR3: CSAREHGTGNTGELFF

J: TRBJ1-3
D: NA
V: TRBV18
CDR3: CASSPKDHPGNTIYF

J: TRBJ1-5
D: TRBD1
V: TRBV7-9
CDR3: CASSFGQGLDQPQHF

J: TRBJ1-1
D: NA
V: TRBV18
CDR3: CASSPPNPSDTEAFF

J: TRBJ1-5
D: NA
V: TRBV29-1
CDR3: CSVEGQVGQPQHF

J: TRBJ1-1
D: NA
V: TRBV7-2
CDR3: CASSFSQNTEAFF

J: TRBJ2-7
D: NA
V: TRBV9
CDR3: CASSVAPGAQYEQYF

J: TRBJ2-7
D: NA
V: TRBV4-1
CDR3: CASSQQHRNIYEQYF